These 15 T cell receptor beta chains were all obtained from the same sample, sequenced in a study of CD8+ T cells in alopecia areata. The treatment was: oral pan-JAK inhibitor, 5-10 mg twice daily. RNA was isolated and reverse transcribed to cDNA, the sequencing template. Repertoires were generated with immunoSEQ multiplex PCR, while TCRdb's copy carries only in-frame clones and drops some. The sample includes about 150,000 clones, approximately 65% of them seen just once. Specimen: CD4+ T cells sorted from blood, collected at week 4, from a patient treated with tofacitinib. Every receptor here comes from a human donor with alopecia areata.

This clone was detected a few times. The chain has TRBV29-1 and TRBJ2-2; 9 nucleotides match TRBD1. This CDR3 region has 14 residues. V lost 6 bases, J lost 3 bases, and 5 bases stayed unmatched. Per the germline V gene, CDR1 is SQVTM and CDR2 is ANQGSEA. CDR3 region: CSVTQGAHTGELFF. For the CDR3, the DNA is TGCAGCGTCACACAGGGGGCGCACACCGGGGAGCTGTTTTTT.

For the CDR3, the DNA is TGTGCCATCAGTCCCCAGGGACCAACAGATTCACCCCTCCACTTT. Translation gives CAISPQGPTDSPLHF. The rearrangement joins TRBV10-3 to TRBJ1-6; TRBD1 is a possible D gene (5 bases). Trimming stripped 5 bases from V and 8 bases from J, with 16 bases between. CDR3 length: 15 residues. CDR1 and CDR2 (germline): ENHRY, SYGVKD.

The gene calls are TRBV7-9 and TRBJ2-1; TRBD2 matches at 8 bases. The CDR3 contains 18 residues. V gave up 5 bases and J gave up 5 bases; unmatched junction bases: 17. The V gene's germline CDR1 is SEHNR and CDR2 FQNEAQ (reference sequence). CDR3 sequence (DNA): TGTGCCAGCAGCCGAGGGGCTTTCGGGACTAGAGCCGACAATGAGCAGTTCTTC. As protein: CASSRGAFGTRADNEQFF. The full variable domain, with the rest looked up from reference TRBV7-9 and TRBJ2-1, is DTGVSQNPRHKITKRGQNVTFRCDPISEHNRLYWYRQTLGQGPEFLTYFQNEAQLEKSRLLSDRFSAERPKGSFSTLEIQRTEQGDSAMYLCASSRGAFGTRADNEQFFGPGTRLTVL.

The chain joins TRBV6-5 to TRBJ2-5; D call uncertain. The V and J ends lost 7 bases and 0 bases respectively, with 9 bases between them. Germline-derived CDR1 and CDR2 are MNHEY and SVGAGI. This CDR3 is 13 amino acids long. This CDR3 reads CASKERYQETQYF. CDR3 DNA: TGTGCCAGCAAGGAAAGGTACCAAGAGACCCAGTACTTC.

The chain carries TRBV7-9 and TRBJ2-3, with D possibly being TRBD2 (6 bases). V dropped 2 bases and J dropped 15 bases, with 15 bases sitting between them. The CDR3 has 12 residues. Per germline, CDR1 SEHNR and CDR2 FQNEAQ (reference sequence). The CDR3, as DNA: TGTGCCAGCAGCTTACCACTAGCACGTACCTATTTT. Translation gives CASSLPLARTYF. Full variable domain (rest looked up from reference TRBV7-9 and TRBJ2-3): DTGVSQNPRHKITKRGQNVTFRCDPISEHNRLYWYRQTLGQGPEFLTYFQNEAQLEKSRLLSDRFSAERPKGSFSTLEIQRTEQGDSAMYLCASSLPLARTYFGPGTRLTVL.

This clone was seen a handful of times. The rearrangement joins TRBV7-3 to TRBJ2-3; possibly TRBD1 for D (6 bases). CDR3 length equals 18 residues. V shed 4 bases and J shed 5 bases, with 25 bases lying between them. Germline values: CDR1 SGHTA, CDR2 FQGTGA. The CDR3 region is CASSSNARRGLGGDTQYF. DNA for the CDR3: TGTGCCAGCAGCTCAAATGCTAGAAGGGGGTTAGGTGGAGATACGCAGTATTTT.

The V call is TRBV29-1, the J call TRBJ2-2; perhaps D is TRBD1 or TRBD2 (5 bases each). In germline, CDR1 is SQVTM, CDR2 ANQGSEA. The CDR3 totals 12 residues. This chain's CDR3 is CGTGTAKGELFF. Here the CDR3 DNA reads TGCGGAACGGGGACCGCGAAGGGGGAGCTGTTTTTT.

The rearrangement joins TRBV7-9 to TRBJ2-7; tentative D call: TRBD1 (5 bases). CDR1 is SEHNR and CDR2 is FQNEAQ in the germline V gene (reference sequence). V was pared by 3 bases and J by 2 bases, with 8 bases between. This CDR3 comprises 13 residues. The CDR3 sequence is CASSFAGTYEQYF. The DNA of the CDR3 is TGTGCCAGCAGCTTTGCAGGGACCTACGAGCAGTACTTC.

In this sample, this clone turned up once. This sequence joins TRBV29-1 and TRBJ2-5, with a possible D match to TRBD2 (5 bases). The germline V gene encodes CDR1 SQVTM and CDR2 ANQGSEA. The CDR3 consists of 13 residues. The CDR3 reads CSATFGGTETQYF. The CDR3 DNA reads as TGCAGTGCAACCTTCGGAGGCACAGAGACCCAGTACTTC.

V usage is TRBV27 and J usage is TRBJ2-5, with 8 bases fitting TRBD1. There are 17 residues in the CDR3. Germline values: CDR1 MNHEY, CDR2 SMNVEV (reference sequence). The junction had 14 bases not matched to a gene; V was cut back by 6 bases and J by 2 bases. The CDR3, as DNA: TGTGCCAGCAGCCTGGGACAGGACCAGCCGGATCAAGAGACCCAGTACTTC. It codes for CASSLGQDQPDQETQYF.

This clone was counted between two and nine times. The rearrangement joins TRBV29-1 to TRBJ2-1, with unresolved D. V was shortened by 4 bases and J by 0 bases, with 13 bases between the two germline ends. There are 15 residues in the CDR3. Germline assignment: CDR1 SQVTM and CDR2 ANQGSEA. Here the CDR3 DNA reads TGCAGCGTTGGGGCCCTCCAAAGCTCCTACAATGAGCAGTTCTTC. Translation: CSVGALQSSYNEQFF.

The DNA for the CDR3 is TGTGCCAGCAGCGCCGAACTGTGGGGGTCCTACAATGAGCAGTTCTTC. Its protein product is CASSAELWGSYNEQFF. This chain joins TRBV7-6 and TRBJ2-1; D is perhaps TRBD1 or TRBD2 (5 bases each). This CDR3 comprises 16 residues. The germline V gene has CDR1 SGHVS and CDR2 FNYEAQ. Trimming cost V 5 bases and J 1 base, with 15 bases left between them.

This CDR3 is CASTGERGYEQYF. The CDR3 DNA sequence: TGCGCCTCAACAGGGGAACGAGGATACGAGCAGTACTTC. The chain combines TRBV5-1 with TRBJ2-7, with 7 nucleotides matching TRBD1. V trimming: 10 bases; J trimming: 4 bases; junction bases outside the gene matches: 11. CDR3 length equals 13 residues. Per germline, CDR1 SGHRS and CDR2 YFSETQ.

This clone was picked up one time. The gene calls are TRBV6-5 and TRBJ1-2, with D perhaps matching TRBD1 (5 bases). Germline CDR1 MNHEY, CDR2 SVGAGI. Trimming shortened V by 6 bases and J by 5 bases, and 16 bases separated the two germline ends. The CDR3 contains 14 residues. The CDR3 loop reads CASSLGRGDYGYTF. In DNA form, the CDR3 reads TGTGCCAGCAGCTTGGGGAGGGGAGATTATGGCTACACCTTC.

CDR3 in DNA: TGCAGCGTCGGGAGGGCGCACGAGCAGTACTTC. Encoded protein: CSVGRAHEQYF. This chain links TRBV29-1 with TRBJ2-7, with 8 bases matching TRBD2. Germline-derived CDR1 and CDR2 are SQVTM and ANQGSEA. This CDR3 has 11 residues. The J segment lost 5 bases and the V segment lost 6 bases, leaving 3 bases of the junction unmatched.